The 21 T cell receptor beta chains below were found in one sample sequenced in a study of T cell repertoires in cytomegalovirus infection. For these receptors, no antigen is known. TCRdb analysed the reads with MiXCR anew, one entry per CDR3 protein. The sample shows 700,000 to 850,000 distinct CDR3 sequences, approximately 30% of them seen only once. Specimen: cultured CD8+ T cells from PBMCs, collected from culture after CMV antigen stimulation. Receptors originate from a human donor in good health (CMV status not recorded). Some clones in this sample may be carry-over from other donors' samples.

Worth noting for this clonotype: This could be a read error, since a much larger clone is one nucleotide away. This chain uses TRBV7-9 with TRBJ2-2; D not resolved. The CDR3 is made up of 15 amino acids. Germline V gives CDR1 SEHNR, CDR2 FQNEAQ (reference sequence). The CDR3 region is CTSSPWTGNTGELFF. Here the CDR3 DNA reads TGTACCAGCAGCCCTTGGACGGGGAACACCGGGGAGCTGTTTTTT.

The gene calls are TRBV6-4 and TRBJ1-5; 10 nucleotides match TRBD1. CDR3 size: 15 residues. V gave up 5 bases and J gave up 6 bases; unmatched junction bases: 7. Germline V gene sequence: CDR1 MRHNA, CDR2 SNTAGT. The CDR3 loop is CASSRDRGEGQPQHF. The CDR3 nucleotides are TGTGCCAGCAGTCGGGACAGGGGAGAGGGTCAGCCCCAGCATTTT.

V is TRBV19 and J is TRBJ2-3; D unresolved. V was cut by 3 bases and J by 6 bases, with 7 bases left in between. The CDR3 extends over 12 amino acids. Germline V gives CDR1 LNHDA, CDR2 SQIVND (reference sequence). The CDR3 loop is CASSMGADTQYF. CDR3 sequence (DNA): TGTGCCAGTAGTATGGGTGCGGATACGCAGTATTTT.

This clonotype was detected many times. The gene calls are TRBV7-2 and TRBJ2-2; D is unresolved. The CDR3 covers 15 residues. V lost 1 base and J lost 0, with 6 bases in between. Per germline, CDR1 SGHTA and CDR2 FQGNSA. The CDR3 DNA follows: TGTACCAGCAGCTTAGGTCTACCGAACACCGGGGAGCTGTTTTTT. Translation: CTSSLGLPNTGELFF.

This clonotype turned up a few times. The chain combines TRBV19 with TRBJ2-1, with D perhaps matching TRBD1 or TRBD2 (7 bases each). The ends were cut back, 6 bases at V and 4 bases at J, with 19 bases in the middle. In germline, CDR1 is LNHDA, CDR2 SQIVND (reference sequence). The CDR3 spans 16 residues. The CDR3 sequence: CASSRPGGGAYNEQFF. CDR3 DNA: TGTGCCAGTAGCCGTCCAGGGGGGGGGGCGTACAATGAGCAGTTCTTC.

As regards this clonotype: Given a much more abundant clone one base away, this may be a read error. The chain links TRBV7-6 to TRBJ2-7; 10 nucleotides agree with TRBD2. The CDR3 totals 15 residues. The ends lost 5 bases at V and 2 bases at J; junction bases unmatched: 6. Germline V lookup: CDR1 SGHVS, CDR2 FNYEAQ. Here the CDR3 DNA reads TGTGCCAGCAGCCCGTCTAGCGGGAGAGCCTACGAGCAGTACTTC. Translating it yields CASSPSSGRAYEQYF.

This clonotype was observed a handful of times. The chain uses TRBV19 and TRBJ2-7; maybe TRBD2 (5 bases). Germline V gene sequence: CDR1 LNHDA, CDR2 SQIVND (reference sequence). The CDR3 is made up of 15 amino acids. Trimming pared 3 bases from V and 2 bases from J, leaving 14 bases between. The DNA for the CDR3 is TGTGCCAGTAGTATCGGTGTCGGGGTGGCCTACGAGCAGTACTTC. Its translation: CASSIGVGVAYEQYF.

This clonotype was picked up many times. This chain links TRBV7-8 with TRBJ1-5; tentatively, D is TRBD1 (6 bases). Deletions cut 1 base from V and 0 bases from J, with 16 bases between. The CDR3 covers 18 residues. CDR1 SGHVS and CDR2 FQNEAQ come from the germline V gene. CDR3 nucleotide sequence: TGTGCCAGCAGCTTAGTCGGGGGCCCAGACCTTAGCAATCAGCCCCAGCATTTT. This gives the protein CASSLVGGPDLSNQPQHF.

This chain connects TRBV12-3 or TRBV12-4 to TRBJ1-4; D call uncertain. The ends were cut back, 5 bases at V and 8 bases at J, with 18 bases in the middle. This CDR3 is 15 amino acids long. The CDR3, as DNA: TGTGCCAGCAGTCCTCGCAGGAGGGTTAAAGAAAAACTGTTTTTT. Amino acids: CASSPRRRVKEKLFF.

This chain uses TRBV4-1 with TRBJ1-4; D gene uncertain. The CDR3 covers 17 residues. Germline loops: CDR1 MGHRA, CDR2 YSYEKL. Trimming took 3 bases from V and 0 from J, leaving 14 bases between them. CDR3 sequence (DNA): TGCGCCAGCAGCCATCTGGAGGCCGGTGCAACTAATGAAAAACTGTTTTTT. This gives the protein CASSHLEAGATNEKLFF.

This clonotype was found a few times. V gene TRBV11-2 combines with J gene TRBJ2-7; 11 bases are shared with TRBD1. Trimming cost V 5 bases and J 5 bases; bases outside gene matches: 11. Looked up from germline, CDR1 is SGHAT and CDR2 is FQNNGV. The CDR3 covers 16 residues. CDR3: CASSNPQGQGGNEQYF. The CDR3 region has the DNA TGTGCCAGCAGCAACCCCCAGGGACAGGGGGGCAACGAGCAGTACTTC.

The J gene is TRBJ1-1, the V gene TRBV4-1; D perhaps matches TRBD1 (5 bases). Germline values: CDR1 MGHRA, CDR2 YSYEKL. The CDR3 covers 16 residues. Trimming cost V 0 bases and J 0 bases, with 11 bases left between them. This CDR3 is CASSQDVGGMNTEAFF. In DNA, the CDR3 is TGCGCCAGCAGCCAAGATGTCGGGGGGATGAACACTGAAGCTTTCTTT.

Only one count was recorded for this clonotype. The V call is TRBV13, the J call TRBJ2-5; TRBD2 matches 10 bases. Germline trimming cut 4 bases from V and 3 bases from J; bases unmatched to any gene: 8. Germline CDR1 is PRHDT and CDR2 is FYEKMQ (reference sequence). This CDR3 has 16 amino acids. The CDR3, as DNA: TGTGCCAGCAGCTCCCGTAGCGGGGGGCGGGAAGAGACCCAGTACTTC. Translation: CASSSRSGGREETQYF.

The V call is TRBV7-9, the J call TRBJ2-5; D is unclear. The CDR3 spans 16 residues. CDR1 and CDR2 (germline): SEHNR, FQNEAQ (reference sequence). Trimming took off 3 bases at V and 1 base at J, with 15 bases between the two ends. The CDR3 region is CASSFRLDTVQETQYF. The DNA for the CDR3 is TGTGCCAGCAGCTTTAGGTTGGATACAGTCCAAGAGACCCAGTACTTC. The full variable domain, completed using reference TRBV7-9 and TRBJ2-5, is DTGVSQNPRHKITKRGQNVTFRCDPISEHNRLYWYRQTLGQGPEFLTYFQNEAQLEKSRLLSDRFSAERPKGSFSTLEIQRTEQGDSAMYLCASSFRLDTVQETQYFGPGTRLLVL.

This clonotype came up a few times. The chain links TRBV7-2 to TRBJ1-6; 8 positions match TRBD1. With V trimmed by 3 bases and J by 8 bases, 3 bases remained unmatched. The CDR3 runs to 14 residues. Germline values: CDR1 SGHTA, CDR2 FQGNSA. CDR3 in amino acids: CASSLGTGDSPLHF. CDR3 DNA sequence: TGTGCCAGCAGCTTGGGGACAGGTGATTCACCCCTCCACTTT.

Concerning this clonotype: This may be a read error: a much more frequent sequence differs by one nucleotide. For the CDR3, the DNA is TGTGCCAGCAGTGATTTGGGCAATCAGCCCCAGCATTTT. It translates to CASSDLGNQPQHF. The J gene is TRBJ1-5, the V gene TRBV28; no clear D gene. Germline V lookup: CDR1 MDHEN, CDR2 SYDVKM. The CDR3 runs to 13 residues. The V and J ends lost 5 bases and 2 bases respectively, with 7 bases between them.

The rearrangement joins TRBV27 to TRBJ1-2, with D maybe TRBD1 (6 bases). V lost 6 bases to trimming and J lost 7 bases, with 15 bases between them. CDR3 length equals 13 residues. Germline CDR1 reads MNHEY; CDR2 reads SMNVEV (reference sequence). The CDR3 coding sequence is TGTGCCAGCAGCCCGGGGGCTAGTGGTGGCTACACCTTC. Translation gives CASSPGASGGYTF.

The chain employs TRBV10-3 and TRBJ2-4; 7 bases agree with TRBD2. The ends lost 2 bases at V and 1 base at J; junction bases unmatched: 2. In germline, CDR1 is ENHRY, CDR2 SYGVKD. The CDR3 runs 15 residues. CDR3 bases: TGTGCCATCAGTGAGCGGGGGGACGCCAAAAACATTCAGTACTTC. It translates to CAISERGDAKNIQYF.

This clonotype was detected ten times or more. The rearrangement joins TRBV7-2 to TRBJ1-2, with a tentative D call TRBD1 (5 bases). The CDR3 totals 13 residues. Germline loops: CDR1 SGHTA, CDR2 FQGNSA. V shed 5 bases and J shed 4 bases, with 11 bases lying between them. The CDR3, as DNA: TGTGCCAGCAGCGACTCAGGGTCCTATGGCTACACCTTC. It translates to CASSDSGSYGYTF.

This CDR3 reads CASSISSGAEQFF. The CDR3 nucleotides are TGTGCCAGTAGTATTAGTTCGGGGGCAGAGCAGTTCTTC. The genes are TRBV19 and TRBJ2-1; D is perhaps TRBD1 or TRBD2 (6 bases each). Germline V gene data show CDR1 as LNHDA and CDR2 as SQIVND (reference sequence). This CDR3 contains 13 residues. The ends were cut back, 3 bases at V and 10 bases at J, with 13 bases in the middle.

This clonotype was recorded once. The CDR3 DNA is TGTGCCAGCAGCTCGCGGTACGGGGATAACTATGGCTACACCTTC. This translates into CASSSRYGDNYGYTF. The chain links TRBV5-5 to TRBJ1-2; the D is unclear. This CDR3 has 15 residues. Germline V lookup: CDR1 SGHKS, CDR2 YYEKEE (reference sequence). Trimming stripped 3 bases from V and 1 base from J, with 13 bases between.